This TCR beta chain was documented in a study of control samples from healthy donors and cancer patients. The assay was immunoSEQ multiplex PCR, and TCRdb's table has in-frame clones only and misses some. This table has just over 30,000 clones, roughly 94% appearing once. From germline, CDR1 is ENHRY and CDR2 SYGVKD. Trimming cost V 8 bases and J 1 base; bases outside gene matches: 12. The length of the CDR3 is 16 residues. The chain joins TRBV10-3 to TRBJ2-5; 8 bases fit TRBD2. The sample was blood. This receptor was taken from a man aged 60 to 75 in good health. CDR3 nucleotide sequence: TGTGCCATCTCCCGAGGCGGCGGGGGGCTCCAAGAGACCCAGTACTTC. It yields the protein CAISRGGGGLQETQYF.